The 15 T cell receptor beta chains below come from one sample, sequenced in a study of T cells in Graves' hyperthyroidism and ophthalmopathy. RNA transcripts served as the template for amplifying TCR beta CDR3 regions. Initially, a first-round RT-PCR of the TCR CDR3 employed the HTBI primer set. TCRdb re-derived calls from the multiplex PCR reads in MiXCR, one entry per CDR3 protein. In the table there are 600,000 to 650,000 distinct CDR3 sequences, less than 25% of which are singletons. The sequenced material came from blood. These receptors all stem from a man aged 30 to 39 with Graves' ophthalmopathy.

This clonotype was found a few times. This chain links TRBV4-1 with TRBJ2-1; TRBD2 aligns across 10 bases. V trimming: 0 bases; J trimming: 7 bases; junction bases outside the gene matches: 12. Germline-derived CDR1 and CDR2 are MGHRA and YSYEKL. The CDR3 has 18 amino acids. This CDR3 is CASSQDRGATSGMNEQFF. The DNA for the CDR3 is TGCGCCAGCAGCCAAGATCGGGGGGCTACTAGCGGGATGAATGAGCAGTTCTTC.

V is TRBV20-1 and J is TRBJ2-1; D is undetermined. Germline V gene sequence: CDR1 DFQATT, CDR2 SNEGSKA (reference sequence). V was cut by 3 bases and J by 5 bases, with 8 bases left in between. The CDR3 consists of 12 residues. CDR3 nucleotide sequence: TGCAGTGCTAGGCCGAAGCACAATGAGCAGTTCTTC. This codes for CSARPKHNEQFF.

This clonotype was detected many times. This chain joins TRBV30 and TRBJ2-7; no firm D call. CDR1 GTSNPN and CDR2 SVGIG come from the germline V gene (reference sequence). Trimming took off 5 bases at V and 0 bases at J, with 5 bases between the two ends. The CDR3 has 11 residues. Here the CDR3 reads CAWDTSYEQYF. The CDR3 DNA is TGTGCCTGGGATACCTCCTACGAGCAGTACTTC.

This chain links TRBV10-3 with TRBJ1-1; D perhaps matches TRBD1 (5 bases). Per the germline V gene, CDR1 is ENHRY and CDR2 is SYGVKD. The CDR3 runs 14 residues. V lost 10 bases, J lost 1 base, and 16 bases lay in between. The CDR3 nucleotides are TGTGCCACGGTCGGGACGACAAAGAACACTGAAGCTTTCTTT. Protein sequence: CATVGTTKNTEAFF.

The V call is TRBV7-3, the J call TRBJ2-6, with 9 bases that match TRBD1. The CDR3 runs to 18 residues. The V gene end was trimmed by 0 bases and the J gene end by 2 bases; junction bases not matched to a gene: 5. Germline CDR1 SGHTA, CDR2 FQGTGA. CDR3 amino acids: CASSLTSTGGAGANVLTF. DNA of the CDR3: TGTGCCAGCAGCTTAACTTCGACAGGGGGTGCTGGGGCCAACGTCCTGACTTTC.

This clonotype was counted only a few times. V usage is TRBV28 and J usage is TRBJ2-4; weak D call: TRBD1 (5 bases). The germline CDR1 and CDR2 sequences are MDHEN and SYDVKM. V dropped 5 bases and J dropped 0 bases, with 17 bases sitting between them. This CDR3 is built from 17 residues. The CDR3 sequence: CASSTVRQGKAKNIQYF. The CDR3 DNA is TGTGCCAGCAGTACCGTCCGGCAGGGAAAAGCCAAAAACATTCAGTACTTC. The variable domain in full, completed from reference TRBV28 and TRBJ2-4, reads DVKVTQSSRYLVKRTGEKVFLECVQDMDHENMFWYRQDPGLGLRLIYFSYDVKMKEKGDIPEGYSVSREKKERFSLILESASTNQTSMYLCASSTVRQGKAKNIQYFGAGTRLSVL.

This clonotype showed up many times. This chain's CDR3 is CASSPTGGDTDTQYF. DNA of the CDR3: TGTGCCAGCTCACCAACGGGAGGAGACACAGATACGCAGTATTTT. The V and J genes are TRBV18 and TRBJ2-3; 7 bases are shared with TRBD2. Trimming cost V 2 bases and J 2 bases; bases outside gene matches: 4. This CDR3 region has 15 residues. Germline V CDR1 and CDR2: KGHSH, LQKENI.

The sample holds a few counts of this clonotype. This CDR3 reads CASTKAGGTNNEQFF. The CDR3 DNA follows: TGTGCCAGCACGAAAGCGGGAGGAACAAACAATGAGCAGTTCTTC. The chain joins TRBV6-1 to TRBJ2-1; 9 bases fit TRBD2. From germline, CDR1 is MNHNS and CDR2 SASEGT. The V and J ends lost 7 bases and 5 bases, in that order; junction bases with no gene match: 9. The CDR3 runs 15 residues.

The chain employs TRBV24-1 and TRBJ1-2, with 7 bases that match TRBD1. Per the germline V gene, CDR1 is KGHDR and CDR2 is SFDVKD. The junction had 9 bases not matched to a gene; V was cut back by 2 bases and J by 4 bases. The CDR3 sequence is 16 residues long. DNA of the CDR3: TGTGCCACCAGTGATTCCTACAGGGGAGTCTCCTATGGCTACACCTTC. Amino acid sequence: CATSDSYRGVSYGYTF.

This clonotype was detected many times. V is TRBV7-2 and J is TRBJ2-1; 8 bases align to TRBD1. The CDR3 runs 15 residues. V shed 5 bases and J 7 bases; nucleotides not matched to a gene: 10. The germline CDR1 and CDR2 sequences are SGHTA and FQGNSA. DNA for the CDR3: TGTGCCAGCAGCCGCGACCAGGGGGCGCATAATGAGCAGTTCTTC. The encoded protein is CASSRDQGAHNEQFF.

The DNA for the CDR3 is TGTGCCAGCTCCCCCAAAGGGGTAGAGCAGTACTTC. It codes for CASSPKGVEQYF. The chain uses TRBV18 and TRBJ2-7, with a tentative D call TRBD1 (5 bases). CDR3 length: 12 residues. In germline, CDR1 is KGHSH, CDR2 LQKENI. Trimming left V 6 bases short and J 7 bases short, with 13 bases between.

The V call is TRBV30, the J call TRBJ2-5, with D perhaps being TRBD1 or TRBD2 (6 bases each). The germline V gene encodes CDR1 GTSNPN and CDR2 SVGIG (reference sequence). The CDR3 totals 12 residues. Trimming shortened V by 5 bases and J by 4 bases, and 11 bases separated the two germline ends. The CDR3 coding sequence is TGTGCCTGGGGGGGGCAGGGAGAGACCCAGTACTTC. It translates to CAWGGQGETQYF.

This chain connects TRBV27 to TRBJ2-6; 7 nucleotides line up with TRBD1. The CDR3 length is 18 residues. The J segment lost 3 bases and the V segment lost 1 base, leaving 9 bases of the junction unmatched. The V gene's germline CDR1 is MNHEY and CDR2 SMNVEV (reference sequence). In DNA, the CDR3 is TGTGCCAGCAGTTTATGGGGACAGTCTTGGGGTGGGGCCAACGTCCTGACTTTC. Its translation is CASSLWGQSWGGANVLTF.

The chain carries TRBV27 and TRBJ2-5; 8 positions match TRBD1. The junction had 12 bases not matched to a gene; V was cut back by 6 bases and J by 9 bases. The germline gives CDR1 MNHEY, CDR2 SMNVEV (reference sequence). The length of the CDR3 is 14 residues. DNA of the CDR3: TGTGCCAGCAGATGGTTACAGGGGGAAGGGGCCCAGTACTTC. Protein: CASRWLQGEGAQYF.

In its sample, this clonotype was seen a few times. Since a much larger clone is just one base distant, this may be a read error. The CDR3 region is CDSSFFAGTGGRAFF. The CDR3 nucleotides are TGTGACAGCAGTTTCTTTGCCGGGACAGGGGGACGCGCTTTCTTT. The V call is TRBV12-3 or TRBV12-4, the J call TRBJ1-1, with TRBD1 matching 11 bases. This CDR3 comprises 15 residues.